These T cell receptor beta chains were read from a single sample in a study of graft-versus-host responses after intestinal transplantation. Generated by immunoSEQ multiplex PCR, the TCRdb table keeps only in-frame clones and is missing some. The sample records 86,000 or so clones, 85% to 95% being singletons. No antigen is known for these receptors. The sequencing here drew on unstimulated CD8+ T cells sorted from spleen or lymph node cells, taken before intestinal transplant. These receptors were collected from a human donor who received an intestinal transplant. Each CDR3 is given with its conserved first and last residue. The D gene is left open where the match is weak. The size of a clone is reported for some rows only, either as once, few or many, or as a class for expanded clones.

D gene | J gene | V gene | CDR3 length | clone size | CDR3 protein | CDR3 DNA
TRBD2 | TRBJ2-7 | TRBV5-1 | 17 | NA | CASSKGLAGISSYEQYF | TGCGCCAGCAGCAAAGGACTAGCGGGGATAAGCTCCTACGAGCAGTACTTC
TRBD2 | TRBJ2-5 | TRBV29-1 | 13 | NA | CSVGTSGVETQYF | TGCAGCGTGGGGACTAGCGGGGTCGAGACCCAGTACTTC
TRBD1 | TRBJ2-7 | TRBV6-5 | 15 | NA | CASSYGGQGLYEQYF | TGTGCCAGCAGTTACGGGGGACAGGGACTCTACGAGCAGTACTTC
NA | TRBJ1-2 | TRBV6-1 | 14 | NA | CASSSLEGYYGYTF | TGTGCCAGCAGCTCCCTGGAGGGTTACTATGGCTACACCTTC
TRBD1 | TRBJ1-1 | TRBV4-1 | 15 | once | CASSQDRTGVTEAFF | TGCGCCAGCAGCCAAGATCGCACAGGGGTTACTGAAGCTTTCTTT
NA | TRBJ2-7 | TRBV28 | 12 | NA | CASNSNSYEQYF | TGTGCCAGCAATTCGAACAGCTACGAGCAGTACTTC
TRBD2 | TRBJ2-3 | TRBV11-2 | 15 | NA | CASSDLAGSTDTQYF | TGTGCCAGCAGCGACCTAGCGGGGAGCACAGATACGCAGTATTTT
NA | TRBJ2-2 | TRBV7-6 | 15 | NA | CASSLGPTGSGELFF | TGTGCCAGCAGCTTAGGGCCGACTGGGTCCGGGGAGCTGTTTTTT
NA | TRBJ1-1 | TRBV11-2 | 14 | NA | CASSFVEGRPEAFF | TGTGCCAGCAGCTTTGTGGAGGGTAGACCTGAAGCTTTCTTT
NA | TRBJ2-2 | TRBV6-5 | 15 | NA | CASRLGRTNTGELFF | TGTGCCAGCAGGCTAGGACGGACGAACACCGGGGAGCTGTTTTTT
NA | TRBJ1-6 | TRBV6-1 | 13 | NA | CASIPPGVSPLHF | TGTGCCAGCATTCCGCCAGGGGTTTCACCCCTCCACTTT
NA | TRBJ1-1 | TRBV5-5 | 13 | NA | CASSLWGNPEAFF | TGTGCCAGCAGCTTGTGGGGGAATCCTGAAGCTTTCTTT
NA | TRBJ2-7 | TRBV29-1 | 15 | NA | CSVEDPKTNSYEQYF | TGCAGCGTTGAAGATCCGAAGACTAATTCCTACGAGCAGTACTTC
TRBD1 | TRBJ2-7 | TRBV13 | 15 | NA | CASSLGRTGNYEQYF | TGTGCCAGCAGCTTAGGCCGGACAGGGAATTACGAGCAGTACTTC
NA | TRBJ2-7 | TRBV6-5 | 14 | NA | CASSETGLTLEQYF | TGTGCCAGCAGTGAAACGGGTCTCACCCTCGAGCAGTACTTC
NA | TRBJ1-5 | TRBV2 | 15 | few | CASSALDSPNQPQHF | TGTGCCAGCAGTGCCCTCGACAGTCCAAATCAGCCCCAGCATTTT
NA | TRBJ1-6 | TRBV7-9 | 18 | NA | CASSSPAGLSSYNSPLHF | TGTGCCAGCAGCTCACCGGCGGGGTTGAGCTCCTATAATTCACCCCTCCACTTT
TRBD1 | TRBJ1-3 | TRBV10-3 | 17 | NA | CAISEGHRGGSGNTIYF | TGTGCCATCAGTGAGGGGCACAGGGGAGGGTCTGGAAACACCATATATTTT
NA | TRBJ2-7 | TRBV29-1 | 14 | once | CSVELWESSYEQYF | TGCAGCGTCGAGTTATGGGAGAGCTCCTACGAGCAGTACTTC
NA | TRBJ2-7 | TRBV7-9 | 11 | NA | CASSPSYEQYF | TGTGCCAGCAGCCCCTCATACGAGCAGTACTTC
NA | TRBJ1-1 | TRBV7-2 | 14 | NA | CASSSTWWNTEAFF | TGTGCCAGCAGCTCGACCTGGTGGAACACTGAAGCTTTCTTT
NA | TRBJ1-2 | TRBV13 | 15 | NA | CASSSDNHKNYGYTF | TGTGCCAGCAGCTCGGACAACCACAAGAACTATGGCTACACCTTC
NA | TRBJ2-5 | TRBV10-3 | 14 | NA | CAINPAAGSETQYF | TGTGCCATCAACCCCGCCGCGGGGAGTGAGACCCAGTACTTC
TRBD1 | TRBJ2-7 | TRBV28 | 14 | NA | CASWGGTGANEQYF | TGTGCCAGCTGGGGGGGGACAGGGGCGAACGAGCAGTACTTC
NA | TRBJ2-2 | TRBV5-6 | 16 | NA | CASSLVRVADTGELFF | TGTGCCAGCAGCTTGGTACGGGTTGCGGACACCGGGGAGCTGTTTTTT
NA | TRBJ1-2 | TRBV5-1 | 15 | NA | CASSLQQGANYGYTF | TGCGCCAGCAGCTTGCAACAGGGCGCTAACTATGGCTACACCTTC
NA | TRBJ2-3 | TRBV6-6 | 15 | NA | CASSYSGGSTDTQYF | TGTGCCAGCAGTTACTCTGGCGGGTCCACAGATACGCAGTATTTT
TRBD1 | TRBJ2-1 | TRBV7-3 | 16 | NA | CASSYTGVGSYNEQFF | TGTGCCAGCAGCTATACAGGGGTTGGGTCCTACAATGAGCAGTTCTTC
TRBD2 | TRBJ2-5 | TRBV2 | 19 | NA | CASSEVLGGTSPVQETQYF | TGTGCCAGCAGTGAAGTCCTTGGTGGGACTAGCCCCGTACAAGAGACCCAGTACTTC
NA | TRBJ1-4 | TRBV14 | 17 | NA | CASSQEVPGTPNEKLFF | TGTGCCAGCAGCCAAGAGGTTCCCGGGACACCTAATGAAAAACTGTTTTTT
NA | TRBJ1-1 | TRBV7-9 | 15 | NA | CASSLGGNSRPEAFF | TGTGCCAGCAGCTTAGGAGGAAATTCGAGGCCTGAAGCTTTCTTT
NA | TRBJ2-7 | TRBV7-6 | 12 | few | CASSTEGHEQYF | TGTGCCAGCAGCACAGAGGGACACGAGCAGTACTTC